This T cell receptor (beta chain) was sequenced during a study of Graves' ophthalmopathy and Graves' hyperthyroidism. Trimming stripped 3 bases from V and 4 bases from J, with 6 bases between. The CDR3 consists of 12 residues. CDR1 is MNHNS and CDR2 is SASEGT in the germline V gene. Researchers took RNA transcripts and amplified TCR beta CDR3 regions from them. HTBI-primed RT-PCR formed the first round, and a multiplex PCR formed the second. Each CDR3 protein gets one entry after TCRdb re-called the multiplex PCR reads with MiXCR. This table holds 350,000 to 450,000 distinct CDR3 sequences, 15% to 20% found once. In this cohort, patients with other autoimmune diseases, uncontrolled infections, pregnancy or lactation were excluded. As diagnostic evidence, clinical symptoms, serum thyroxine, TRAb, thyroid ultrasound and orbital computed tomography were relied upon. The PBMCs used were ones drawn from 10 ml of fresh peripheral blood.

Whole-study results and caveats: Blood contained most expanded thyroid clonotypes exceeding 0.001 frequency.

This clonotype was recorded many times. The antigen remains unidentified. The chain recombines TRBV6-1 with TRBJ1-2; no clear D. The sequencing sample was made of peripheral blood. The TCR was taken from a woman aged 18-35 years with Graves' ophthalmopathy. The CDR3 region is CASSEGTYGYTF. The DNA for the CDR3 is TGTGCCAGCAGTGAGGGAACCTATGGCTACACCTTC.